The 27 T cell receptor beta chains below come from one sample, sequenced in a study of blood T cell repertoires in COVID-19. The assay was immunoSEQ multiplex PCR, and TCRdb's table has in-frame clones only and misses some. The data show about 200,000 clones, 85% to 90% seen once. Sequencing input: peripheral blood. Receptor source: a woman in her forties or fifties with acute or convalescent COVID-19.

This sequence joins TRBV25-1 and TRBJ2-5, with 7 bases matching TRBD1. CDR3 length: 12 amino acids. V gave up 10 bases and J gave up 2 bases; unmatched junction bases: 4. The germline V gene has CDR1 MGHDK and CDR2 SYGVNS. Here the CDR3 DNA reads TGTGCCACCGGGACAGCTCAAGAGACCCAGTACTTC. It specifies CATGTAQETQYF.

The genes are TRBV7-2 and TRBJ2-7; D may be TRBD2 (5 bases). Germline CDR1 and CDR2: SGHTA and FQGNSA. V lost 1 base to trimming and J lost 2 bases, with 9 bases between them. The CDR3 contains 14 residues. The CDR3 bases are TGTGCCAGCAGCTTAGGATCGGGAACCTACGAGCAGTACTTC. This codes for CASSLGSGTYEQYF.

The V call is TRBV5-1, the J call TRBJ2-7, with 7 bases aligning to TRBD1. CDR1 is SGHRS, CDR2 YFSETQ, per germline. V lost 1 base to trimming and J lost 0 bases; unmatched junction nucleotides: 4. The CDR3 has 15 residues. The CDR3 region is CASSLIRDSSYEQYF. The DNA of the CDR3 is TGCGCCAGCAGCTTGATCCGGGACAGCTCCTACGAGCAGTACTTC.

This chain joins TRBV2 and TRBJ2-5, with a tentative D call TRBD1 (6 bases). The V and J ends lost 9 bases and 5 bases respectively, with 19 bases between them. The length of the CDR3 is 14 residues. CDR1 is SNHLY, CDR2 FYNNEI, per germline. The CDR3 DNA is TGTGCCAGACGGACAGCTCTTCCCGGGGAGACCCAGTACTTC. This codes for CARRTALPGETQYF.

This clone was counted only a few times. CDR3: CASGQLNTEAFF. CDR3 bases: TGTGCCAGTGGACAGCTGAACACTGAAGCTTTCTTT. The chain has TRBV19 and TRBJ1-1; tentatively, D is TRBD1 (6 bases). The CDR3 runs to 12 residues. Trimming took 8 bases from V and 0 from J, leaving 7 bases between them. Germline CDR1 reads LNHDA; CDR2 reads SQIVND (reference sequence).

J is TRBJ1-1 and V is TRBV5-4; D remains unclear. CDR1 and CDR2 (germline): SGHNT, YYREEE (reference sequence). The V end lost 2 bases, the J end lost 6 bases, and 8 bases lay between the germline ends. This CDR3 is built from 12 residues. The CDR3 is CASSFWASEAFF. The CDR3 DNA reads as TGTGCCAGCAGCTTTTGGGCGTCTGAAGCTTTCTTT.

The genes are TRBV3-1 (or the pseudogene TRBV3-2) and TRBJ1-6; D gene unclear. This CDR3 has 16 residues. The V gene's germline CDR1 is LGHDT and CDR2 YNNKEL (reference sequence). Trimming took off 0 bases at V and 9 bases at J, with 15 bases between the two ends. CDR3 DNA: TGTGCCAGCAGCCAAGAGGCAGGATTAATTTCTTCACCCCTCCACTTT. This gives the protein CASSQEAGLISSPLHF.

The chain employs TRBV7-2 and TRBJ1-2, with 7 bases aligning to TRBD1. This CDR3 has 14 residues. V lost 5 bases to trimming and J lost 1 base; unmatched junction nucleotides: 4. The germline V gene encodes CDR1 SGHTA and CDR2 FQGNSA. CDR3 sequence reads: CASSDRVVNYGYTF. CDR3 in DNA: TGTGCCAGCAGCGACAGGGTTGTTAACTATGGCTACACCTTC.

CDR3 sequence reads: CASSASWRGETQYF. In DNA, the CDR3 is TGTGCCAGCAGCGCCTCTTGGCGAGGAGAGACCCAGTACTTC. This chain joins TRBV9 and TRBJ2-5; no firm D call. Trimming pared 3 bases from V and 4 bases from J, leaving 13 bases between. In germline, CDR1 is SGDLS, CDR2 YYNGEE. The CDR3 has 14 amino acids.

This clone occurred a few times. CDR3 nucleotide sequence: TGTGCCAGCAGCTTCCGGGACAGGGGGCACCCCACCTTC. Its translation: CASSFRDRGHPTF. The chain recombines TRBV5-4 with TRBJ1-2, with 12 bases aligning to TRBD1. In germline, CDR1 is SGHNT, CDR2 YYREEE (reference sequence). This CDR3 is built from 13 residues. Trimming removed 2 bases from V and 13 bases from J; junction bases left unmatched: 6. Combining the CDR3 with reference TRBV5-4 and TRBJ1-2 gives the whole variable domain ETGVTQSPTHLIKTRGQQVTLRCSSQSGHNTVSWYQQALGQGPQFIFQYYREEENGRGNFPPRFSGLQFPNYSSELNVNALELDDSALYLCASSFRDRGHPTFGSGTRLTVV.

The chain couples TRBV18 to TRBJ2-2, with 11 bases matching TRBD1. Germline V gene sequence: CDR1 KGHSH, CDR2 LQKENI. V lost 6 bases and J lost 6; bases outside the gene matches: 12. The CDR3 is 17 residues long. The CDR3 nucleotides read TGTGCCAGCTCCGAACTCGGACAGGGGGCGCCCCCCGGGGAGCTGTTTTTT. It codes for CASSELGQGAPPGELFF.

This chain connects TRBV5-1 to TRBJ2-5; D might be TRBD2 (6 bases). V lost 2 bases, J lost 9 bases, and 14 bases lay in between. CDR3 length: 13 residues. The V gene's germline CDR1 is SGHRS and CDR2 YFSETQ. The CDR3 DNA follows: TGCGCCAGCAGCTTAGAACGGGAGCGGGCCCAGTACTTC. It codes for CASSLERERAQYF.

This sequence joins TRBV7-8 and TRBJ1-2; a weak D match, TRBD1 (6 bases). Per the germline V gene, CDR1 is SGHVS and CDR2 is FQNEAQ. The CDR3 has 15 amino acids. V lost 5 bases and J lost 5, with 18 bases in between. CDR3 nucleotide sequence: TGTGCCAGCAGCCCAGGACAGAACGGGGGGTATGGCTACACCTTC. Translation: CASSPGQNGGYGYTF.

This chain connects TRBV10-3 to TRBJ1-3; D is perhaps TRBD1 (5 bases). Germline loops: CDR1 ENHRY, CDR2 SYGVKD. The CDR3 covers 14 residues. Trimming removed 6 bases at V and 1 base at J, with 10 bases between. CDR3 sequence reads: CAISIGGSGNTIYF. The CDR3 DNA is TGTGCCATCAGCATCGGGGGTTCTGGAAACACCATATATTTT.

The chain links TRBV20-1 to TRBJ2-1, with 7 bases that match TRBD1. V was pared by 6 bases and J by 6 bases, with 2 bases of the junction left unmatched. The CDR3 extends over 11 amino acids. Germline V lookup: CDR1 DFQATT, CDR2 SNEGSKA (reference sequence). Here the CDR3 reads CSANRGNEQFF. As DNA, the CDR3 is TGCAGTGCCAACAGGGGCAATGAGCAGTTCTTC.

The chain has TRBV5-6 and TRBJ1-2, with TRBD1 matching 10 bases. Germline V gene lookup returns CDR1 SGHDT and CDR2 YYEEEE. Trimming took 0 bases from V and 7 from J; bases not matched to a gene: 9. There are 16 residues in the CDR3. This chain's CDR3 is CASSLDSWTGGSGYTF. In DNA form, the CDR3 reads TGTGCCAGCAGCTTGGATTCTTGGACAGGGGGTAGTGGCTACACCTTC.

The J gene is TRBJ1-6, the V gene TRBV6-5; D is perhaps TRBD1 (6 bases). Trimming removed 4 bases from V and 3 bases from J, with 10 bases in between. The CDR3 extends over 15 amino acids. The germline gives CDR1 MNHEY, CDR2 SVGAGI. This CDR3 is CASSLDSFYNSPLHF. The CDR3 DNA reads TGTGCCAGCAGTTTGGACAGTTTCTATAATTCACCCCTCCACTTT.

The chain is built from TRBV6-4 and TRBJ1-2, with 10 bases aligning to TRBD1. Germline lookup yields CDR1 MRHNA and CDR2 SNTAGT. This CDR3 spans 14 amino acids. The ends lost 6 bases at V and 6 bases at J; junction bases unmatched: 7. Written as DNA, the CDR3 is TGTGCCAGCAGCTCCGGGACAGGGGCTGATGGCTACACCTTC. It yields the protein CASSSGTGADGYTF.

This clone was observed a few times. V usage is TRBV3-1 (or the pseudogene TRBV3-2) and J usage is TRBJ1-2, with TRBD1 matching over 7 bases. Germline V CDR1 and CDR2: LGHDT, YNNKEL (reference sequence). The CDR3 length is 15 residues. The V segment lost 1 base and the J segment 6 bases; nucleotides outside the gene matches: 8. CDR3: CASSQVSGGIDGYTF. The CDR3 DNA is TGTGCCAGCAGCCAAGTGTCAGGGGGAATTGATGGCTACACCTTC.

Details on this clone: The sample contains more than one DNA sequence encoding this CDR3. The chain employs TRBV15 and TRBJ1-5; no definite D call. Looked up from germline, CDR1 is LNHNV and CDR2 is YYDKDF (reference sequence). V lost 5 bases and J 2 bases, leaving 10 bases between the germline ends. The CDR3 has 14 amino acids. The DNA of the CDR3 is TGTGCCACCAGCCGGCCGGGTGGCAATCAGCCCCAGCATTTT. Its translation is CATSRPGGNQPQHF.

V is TRBV6-2 or TRBV6-3 and J is TRBJ2-7, with TRBD2 identical over 8 bases. J gave up 6 bases and V 5 bases, and 12 bases lay outside the gene matches. In germline, CDR1 is MNHEY, CDR2 SVGEGT. This CDR3 spans 15 amino acids. The CDR3 DNA is TGTGCCAGCAGTAAGCCGGGACTAGAGGCTGGCGAGCAGTACTTC. It encodes CASSKPGLEAGEQYF.

This chain connects TRBV25-1 to TRBJ1-3; the D is unclear. CDR1 MGHDK and CDR2 SYGVNS come from the germline V gene. Trimming took 3 bases from V and 0 from J, leaving 9 bases between them. There are 15 residues in the CDR3. CDR3 loop: CASSDSGDSGNTIYF. The CDR3 region has the DNA TGTGCCAGCAGTGATAGCGGAGACTCTGGAAACACCATATATTTT.

The rearrangement joins TRBV10-3 to TRBJ1-1; D not resolved. The CDR3 sequence is 13 residues long. V dropped 6 bases and J dropped 0 bases, with 8 bases sitting between them. Looked up from germline, CDR1 is ENHRY and CDR2 is SYGVKD. The CDR3 DNA reads as TGTGCCATCAGAGGACTGTTGAACACTGAAGCTTTCTTT. Its translation: CAIRGLLNTEAFF.

The chain links TRBV29-1 to TRBJ2-2; 12 positions match TRBD2. From germline, CDR1 is SQVTM and CDR2 ANQGSEA. This CDR3 has 16 amino acids. The V gene end was trimmed by 1 base and the J gene end by 5 bases; junction bases not matched to a gene: 5. CDR3 amino acids: CSVEASGGAWTGELFF. DNA for the CDR3: TGCAGCGTTGAAGCTAGCGGGGGGGCGTGGACCGGGGAGCTGTTTTTT.

V usage is TRBV7-7 and J usage is TRBJ1-4; possible D gene TRBD1, 6 bases. The CDR3 sequence is 15 residues long. V was trimmed by 4 bases and J by 8 bases, leaving 17 bases between them. Germline assignment: CDR1 SSHAT and CDR2 FNYEAQ (reference sequence). In DNA, the CDR3 is TGTGCCAGCAGCTACCCGACAGGACGACCCGAAAAACTGTTTTTT. Translation: CASSYPTGRPEKLFF.

Many counts were recorded for this clone. This chain joins TRBV15 and TRBJ2-3; 7 positions agree with TRBD1. CDR3 length: 15 amino acids. CDR1 LNHNV and CDR2 YYDKDF come from the germline V gene (reference sequence). V lost 5 bases, J lost 1 base, and 6 bases stayed unmatched. This chain's CDR3 is CATSSDRVGTDTQYF. In nucleotides, the CDR3 is TGTGCCACCAGCTCTGACAGGGTCGGCACAGATACGCAGTATTTT.

The rearrangement uses TRBV9 and TRBJ1-1; 7 positions match TRBD1. This CDR3 is built from 15 residues. Germline CDR1 SGDLS, CDR2 YYNGEE. Trimming took 4 bases from V and 4 from J; bases not matched to a gene: 10. CDR3: CASSPLLGQRTEAFF. DNA of the CDR3: TGTGCCAGCAGCCCTCTCTTGGGACAGCGCACTGAAGCTTTCTTT. Complete variable domain (other parts from reference TRBV9 and TRBJ1-1): DSGVTQTPKHLITATGQRVTLRCSPRSGDLSVYWYQQSLDQGLQFLIQYYNGEERAKGNILERFSAQQFPDLHSELNLSSLELGDSALYFCASSPLLGQRTEAFFGQGTRLTVV.